The T cell receptor (beta chain) described here comes from a study of blood T cells in healthy people across ages. This clonotype was detected a few times. Its antigen is not known. The ends lost 2 bases at V and 6 bases at J; junction bases unmatched: 6. In germline, CDR1 is SQVTM, CDR2 ANQGSEA. The CDR3 length is 13 residues. With a J-beta primer mix and a sample-barcoded 5' primer, a second PCR ran roughly 6 to 11 cycles. MiXCR, run by TCRdb on the 5' RACE reads, gives a single entry per CDR3 protein. The sample includes 1.5 million to 2 million distinct CDR3 sequences, around 50% seen only once; the top ten take 2.1%. Overall study results and limits: The study found TCR beta diversity correlated strongly with naive T cell percentage. Higher diversity, along with more naive CD4+ cells, distinguished long-lived donors from aged donors.

The chain employs TRBV29-1 and TRBJ2-7, with 8 positions matching TRBD1. The sample was blood. This TCR derives from a woman between 35 and 50 years old in good health. The CDR3 protein is CSVEKITGGEQYF. As DNA, the CDR3 is TGCAGCGTTGAAAAAATTACAGGGGGCGAGCAGTACTTC.